The rows below give T cell receptor beta chains drawn from one sample of a study of blood T cell repertoires in COVID-19. Sequencing was performed with immunoSEQ multiplex PCR; in TCRdb, only in-frame clones are kept and a portion is missing. The sample has roughly 230,000 clones; around four fifths are singletons. Sample: peripheral blood. The source of these receptors is a woman in her fifties or sixties with active or convalescent COVID-19. Both conserved end residues are part of each CDR3.

cdr3_length,v_call,j_call,cdr3_aa
14,TRBV20-1,TRBJ1-2,CSASMGQGVDGYTF
14,TRBV24-1,TRBJ2-3,CATSGTGIADTQYF
17,TRBV11-3,TRBJ2-1,CASSYEIPGALYNEQFF
14,TRBV5-1,TRBJ2-7,CASSLRQVPYEQYF
17,TRBV5-5,TRBJ1-3,CASSLNPGQDTGNTIYF
15,TRBV30,TRBJ2-5,CAWSPGGGAGETQYF
17,TRBV5-4,TRBJ2-2,CASRYALAGARAGELFF
16,TRBV6-6,TRBJ1-2,CASSKSGRDRVGGYTF
16,TRBV7-2,TRBJ2-6,CASSPKRGSGANVLTF
17,TRBV3-1/TRBV3-2,TRBJ2-3,CASSQDAGGGVTDTQYF
14,TRBV19,TRBJ2-4,CASSPLAGKNIQYF
15,TRBV10-2,TRBJ2-3,CASSEWTGKTDTQYF
16,TRBV6-5,TRBJ1-1,CASSSPFRTGNTEAFF
15,TRBV11-2,TRBJ1-2,CASREDRVFNYGYTF
13,TRBV12-3/TRBV12-4,TRBJ1-2,CASSEQGDYGYTF
14,TRBV6-5,TRBJ1-1,CASSYSIREGQAFF
16,TRBV4-2,TRBJ2-7,CASSQDSGATSYEQYF
16,TRBV11-3,TRBJ2-1,CASKRTGDTSRNEQFF
11,TRBV20-1,TRBJ2-5,CSAEGHQLRNF
15,TRBV10-3,TRBJ1-3,CAIGGQAYSGNTIYF
13,TRBV5-1,TRBJ2-2,CASSPGQAKELFF
14,TRBV7-9,TRBJ2-2,CASSLSPGTGELFF
18,TRBV29-1,TRBJ2-3,CSVEVWDRGHRSPDTQYF
18,TRBV28,TRBJ1-2,CASSDPQGALSANYGYTF
16,TRBV5-8,TRBJ1-4,CASSSGQVATNEKLFF
13,TRBV14,TRBJ1-1,CASSPSVNTEAFF
16,TRBV15,TRBJ2-7,CATSREGKQGAYEQYF
11,TRBV2,TRBJ1-1,CASSGDRVAFF
12,TRBV7-8,TRBJ2-1,CASSISRYEQFF
11,TRBV29-1,TRBJ2-7,CSVERGGEQYF
14,TRBV7-7,TRBJ2-1,CASSLAPHNNEQFF
12,TRBV3-1/TRBV3-2,TRBJ2-2,CASSQAEGELFF
17,TRBV4-2,TRBJ2-4,CASSQEERPGFENIQYF
18,TRBV6-1,TRBJ1-6,CASSGLQGAVFYNSPLHF
18,TRBV5-1,TRBJ2-3,CASSLSGLAGGITDTQYF
15,TRBV7-9,TRBJ2-1,CASSSPQGSGNEQFF
16,TRBV28,TRBJ1-2,CASSPPYLRGSGGYTF
13,TRBV2,TRBJ1-5,CASSEVRAQPQHF
14,TRBV14,TRBJ2-1,CASSKSSSGNEQFF
14,TRBV2,TRBJ2-1,CASTAGLAGNEQFF
16,TRBV6-7,TRBJ2-2,CASSYSAGENTGELFF
15,TRBV19,TRBJ2-7,CASSINTGGSYEQYF
16,TRBV5-1,TRBJ2-1,CASSPRGTSGYNEQFF
14,TRBV19,TRBJ2-7,CASSDRGRLYEQYF
15,TRBV4-2,TRBJ2-3,CASSPGRGSTDTQYF
16,TRBV3-1/TRBV3-2,TRBJ2-3,CASSRGLAGFTDTQYF
14,TRBV19,TRBJ2-7,CASSPQAGEYEQYF
15,TRBV5-4,TRBJ2-5,CASSFRGRAGETQYF
14,TRBV2,TRBJ1-5,CASSVQTSNQPQHF
16,TRBV6-1,TRBJ2-7,CASSDGASGSFYEQYF